This section outlines one TCR beta chain sequence together with its context. This sample is part of a study of blood T cell repertoires in COVID-19. As for the study in general: The analysed material was cDNA or gDNA that came from T cells, B-cell-depleted T cells, or PBMCs.

Self-reported history from a screening survey and questionnaire set each donor's cohort. Sequencing was performed with immunoSEQ multiplex PCR; in TCRdb, only in-frame clones are kept and a portion is missing. In the table there are 110,000 to 150,000 clones, about 89% of which are singletons. Germline loops: CDR1 KGHSH, CDR2 LQKENI. The CDR3 is made up of 16 amino acids. J lost 11 bases, V lost 3 bases, and 12 bases had no gene match. The source is a man aged 55 to 69 who had recovered from COVID-19. The chain has TRBV18 and TRBJ1-6; TRBD1 matches 8 bases. Sequencing used PBMCs or T cells enriched from blood (not recorded which). The CDR3 coding sequence is TGTGCCAGCTCACCCCGAGCCTCTAACAGGGGGGCACCCCTCCACTTT. As protein: CASSPRASNRGAPLHF.